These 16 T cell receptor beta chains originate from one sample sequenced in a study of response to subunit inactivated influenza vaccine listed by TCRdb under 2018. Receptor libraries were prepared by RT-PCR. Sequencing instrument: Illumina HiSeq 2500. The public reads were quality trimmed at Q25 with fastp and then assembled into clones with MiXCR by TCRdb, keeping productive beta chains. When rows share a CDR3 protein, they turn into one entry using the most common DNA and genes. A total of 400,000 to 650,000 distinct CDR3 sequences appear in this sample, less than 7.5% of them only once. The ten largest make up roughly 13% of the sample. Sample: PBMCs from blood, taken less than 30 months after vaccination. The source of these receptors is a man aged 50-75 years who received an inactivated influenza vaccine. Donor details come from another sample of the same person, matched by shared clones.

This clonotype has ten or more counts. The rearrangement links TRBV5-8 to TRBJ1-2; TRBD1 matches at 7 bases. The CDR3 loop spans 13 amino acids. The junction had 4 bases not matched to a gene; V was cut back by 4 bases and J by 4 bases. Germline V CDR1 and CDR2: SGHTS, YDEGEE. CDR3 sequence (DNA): TGTGCCAGCAGCCGGGGACAGATCTATGGCTACACCTTC. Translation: CASSRGQIYGYTF.

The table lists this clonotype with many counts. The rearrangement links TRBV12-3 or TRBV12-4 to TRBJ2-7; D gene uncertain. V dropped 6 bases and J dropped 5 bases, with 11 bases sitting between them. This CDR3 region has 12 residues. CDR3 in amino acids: CASSHPGNEQYF. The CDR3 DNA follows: TGTGCCAGCAGCCACCCGGGTAACGAGCAGTACTTC.

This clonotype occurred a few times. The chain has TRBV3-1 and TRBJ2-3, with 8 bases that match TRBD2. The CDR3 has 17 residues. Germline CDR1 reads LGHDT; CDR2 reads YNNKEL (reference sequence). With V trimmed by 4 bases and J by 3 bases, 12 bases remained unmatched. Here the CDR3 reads CASSPLSSGHRTDTQYF. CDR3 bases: TGTGCCAGCAGCCCCTTATCTAGCGGGCATCGAACAGATACGCAGTATTTT.

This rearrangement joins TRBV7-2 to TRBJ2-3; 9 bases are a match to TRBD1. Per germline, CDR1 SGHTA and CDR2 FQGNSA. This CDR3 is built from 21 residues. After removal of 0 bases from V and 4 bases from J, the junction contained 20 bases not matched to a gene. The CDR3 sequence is CASSLALYRGRGTFPSDTQYF. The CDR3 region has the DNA TGTGCCAGCAGCTTAGCTTTGTACAGGGGGCGGGGGACTTTCCCCTCAGATACGCAGTATTTT.

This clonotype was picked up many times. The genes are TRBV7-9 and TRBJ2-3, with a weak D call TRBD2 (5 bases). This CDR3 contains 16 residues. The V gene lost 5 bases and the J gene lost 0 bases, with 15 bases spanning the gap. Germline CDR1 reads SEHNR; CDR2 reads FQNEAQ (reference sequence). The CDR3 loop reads CASSPEADPSTDTQYF. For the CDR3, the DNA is TGTGCCAGCAGCCCAGAAGCGGATCCTAGCACAGATACGCAGTATTTT.

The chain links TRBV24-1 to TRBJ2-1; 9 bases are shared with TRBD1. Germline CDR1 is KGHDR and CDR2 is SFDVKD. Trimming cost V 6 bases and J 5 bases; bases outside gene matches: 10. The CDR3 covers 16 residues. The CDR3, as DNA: TGTGCCACCAGTAGCGTTGGACAGGGGACAGACAATGAGCAGTTCTTC. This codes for CATSSVGQGTDNEQFF.

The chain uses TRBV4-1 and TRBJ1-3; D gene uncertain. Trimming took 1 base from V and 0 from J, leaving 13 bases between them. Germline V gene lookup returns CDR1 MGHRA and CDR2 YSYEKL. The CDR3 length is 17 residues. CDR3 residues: CASSQGIGRYSGNTIYF. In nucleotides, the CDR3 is TGCGCCAGCAGCCAAGGTATAGGGAGATACTCTGGAAACACCATATATTTT.

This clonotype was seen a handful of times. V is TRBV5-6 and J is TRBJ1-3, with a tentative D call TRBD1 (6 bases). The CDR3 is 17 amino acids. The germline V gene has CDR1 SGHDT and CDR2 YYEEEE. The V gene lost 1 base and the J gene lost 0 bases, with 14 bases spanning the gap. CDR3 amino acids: CASSLSGAYNSGNTIYF. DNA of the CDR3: TGTGCCAGCAGCTTGTCAGGGGCCTACAACTCTGGAAACACCATATATTTT.

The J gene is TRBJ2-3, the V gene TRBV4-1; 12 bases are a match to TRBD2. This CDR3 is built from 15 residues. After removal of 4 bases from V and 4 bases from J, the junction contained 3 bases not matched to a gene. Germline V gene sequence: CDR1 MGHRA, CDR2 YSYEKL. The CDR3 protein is CASSRGLAGPDTQYF. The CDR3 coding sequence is TGCGCCAGCAGCCGCGGACTAGCGGGGCCAGATACGCAGTATTTT.

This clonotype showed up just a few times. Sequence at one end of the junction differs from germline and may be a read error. CDR3 loop: CSARDSGMVVADTQYF. The CDR3 nucleotides read TGCAGTGCTCGAGACTCCGGGATGGTGGTAGCAGATACGCAGTATTTT. This chain connects TRBV20-1 to TRBJ2-3, with D perhaps matching TRBD2 (5 bases). Germline loops: CDR1 DFQATT, CDR2 SNEGSKA (reference sequence). This CDR3 has 16 residues.

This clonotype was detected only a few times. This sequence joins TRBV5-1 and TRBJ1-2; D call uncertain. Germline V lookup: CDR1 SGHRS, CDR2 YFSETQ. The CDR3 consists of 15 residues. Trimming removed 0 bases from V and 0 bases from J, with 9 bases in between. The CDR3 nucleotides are TGCGCCAGCAGCTTGGTGCCAGGCGCTAACTATGGCTACACCTTC. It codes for CASSLVPGANYGYTF.

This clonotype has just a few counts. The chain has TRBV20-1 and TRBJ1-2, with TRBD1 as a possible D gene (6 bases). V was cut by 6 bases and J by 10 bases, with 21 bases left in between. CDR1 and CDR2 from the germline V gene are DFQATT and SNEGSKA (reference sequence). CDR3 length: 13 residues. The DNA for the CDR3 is TGCAGTGCCCCCACAGGGACGGGCTTGGACTACACCTTC. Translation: CSAPTGTGLDYTF.

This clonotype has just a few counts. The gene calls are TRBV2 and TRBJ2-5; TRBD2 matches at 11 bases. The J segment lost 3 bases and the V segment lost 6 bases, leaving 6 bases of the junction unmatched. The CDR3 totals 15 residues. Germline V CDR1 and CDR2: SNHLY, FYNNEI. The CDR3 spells CASRPKTSGEETQYF. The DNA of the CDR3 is TGTGCCAGCAGGCCGAAGACTAGCGGGGAAGAGACCCAGTACTTC.

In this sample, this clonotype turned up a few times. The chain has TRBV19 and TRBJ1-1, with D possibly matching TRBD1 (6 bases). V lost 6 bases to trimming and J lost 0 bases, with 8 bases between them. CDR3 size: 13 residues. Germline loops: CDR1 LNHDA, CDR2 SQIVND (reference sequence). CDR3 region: CASRQGLNTEAFF. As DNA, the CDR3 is TGTGCCAGTAGACAGGGACTGAACACTGAAGCTTTCTTT.

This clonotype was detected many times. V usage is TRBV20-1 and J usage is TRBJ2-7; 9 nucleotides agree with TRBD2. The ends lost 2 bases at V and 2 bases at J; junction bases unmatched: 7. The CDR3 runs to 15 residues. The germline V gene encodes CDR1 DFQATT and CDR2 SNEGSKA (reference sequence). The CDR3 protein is CSARRLAGSAYEQYF. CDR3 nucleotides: TGCAGTGCTAGAAGGCTAGCGGGAAGCGCCTACGAGCAGTACTTC.

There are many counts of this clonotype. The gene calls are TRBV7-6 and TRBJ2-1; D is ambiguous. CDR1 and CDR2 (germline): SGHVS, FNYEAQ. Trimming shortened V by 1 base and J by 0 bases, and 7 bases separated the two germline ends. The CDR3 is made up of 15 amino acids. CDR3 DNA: TGTGCCAGCAGCTTAGACAGTCTCTCCTACAATGAGCAGTTCTTC. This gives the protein CASSLDSLSYNEQFF. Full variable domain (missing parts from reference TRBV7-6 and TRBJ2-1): GAGVSQSPRYKVTKRGQDVALRCDPISGHVSLYWYRQALGQGPEFLTYFNYEAQQDKSGLPNDRFSAERPEGSISTLTIQRTEQRDSAMYRCASSLDSLSYNEQFFGPGTRLTVL.